Detailed here is one T cell receptor (beta chain). The sample originates from a study of blood T cell repertoires in COVID-19. Study in general: Samples of COVID-19 (acute and convalescent) were obtained from the United States, Italy and Spain. PBMCs, B-cell-depleted T cells, or T cells were the source of the cDNA or gDNA that made up the material.

This CDR3 has 18 amino acids. Trimming shortened V by 3 bases and J by 0 bases, and 15 bases separated the two germline ends. The germline gives CDR1 KGHSH, CDR2 LQKENI. Per the authors' pipeline: Amplification of reference gene primers was used by the study to estimate nucleated cell counts. Here immunoSEQ multiplex PCR was the method, and the copy in TCRdb shows in-frame clones only, minus some. D and trimming were read from the DNA, whereas the V and J calls and clone size are those reported in that table. The sample lists about 290,000 clones, around four fifths seen once, with about 4% in the top ten.

This chain connects TRBV18 to TRBJ1-6; D is uncertain. This TCR derives from a woman aged 50 to 60 with active or convalescent COVID-19. The sample was peripheral blood. CDR3 sequence: CASSPVGFPSSYNSPLHF. The CDR3 nucleotides read TGTGCCAGCTCACCTGTCGGTTTTCCGAGCTCCTATAATTCACCCCTCCACTTT.